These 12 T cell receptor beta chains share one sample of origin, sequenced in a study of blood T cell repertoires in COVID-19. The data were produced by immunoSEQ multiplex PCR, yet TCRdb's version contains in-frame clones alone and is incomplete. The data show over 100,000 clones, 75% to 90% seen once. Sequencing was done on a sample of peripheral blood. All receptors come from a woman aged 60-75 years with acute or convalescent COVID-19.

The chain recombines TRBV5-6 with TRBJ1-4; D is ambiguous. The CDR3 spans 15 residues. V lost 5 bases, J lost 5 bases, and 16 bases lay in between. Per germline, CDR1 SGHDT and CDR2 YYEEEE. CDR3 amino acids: CASRLSAGRNEKLFF. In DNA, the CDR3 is TGTGCCAGCAGATTATCCGCAGGAAGAAATGAAAAACTGTTTTTT.

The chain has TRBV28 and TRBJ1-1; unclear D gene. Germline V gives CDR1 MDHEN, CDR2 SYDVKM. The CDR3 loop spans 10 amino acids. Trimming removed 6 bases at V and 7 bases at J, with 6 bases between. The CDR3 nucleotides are TGTGCCAGCAGGGACTATGAAGCTTTCTTT. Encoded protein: CASRDYEAFF.

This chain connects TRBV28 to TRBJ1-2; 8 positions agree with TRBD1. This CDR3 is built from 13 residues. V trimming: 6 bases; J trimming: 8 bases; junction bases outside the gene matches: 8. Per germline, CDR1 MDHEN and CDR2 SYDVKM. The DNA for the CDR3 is TGTGCCAGCAGACACGGACAGGGAGGGGGCTACACCTTC. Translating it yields CASRHGQGGGYTF.

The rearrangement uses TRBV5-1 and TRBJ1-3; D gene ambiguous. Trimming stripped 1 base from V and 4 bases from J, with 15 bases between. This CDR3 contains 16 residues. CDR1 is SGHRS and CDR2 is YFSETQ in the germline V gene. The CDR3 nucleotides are TGCGCCAGCAGCTTGACTGGGAGCGTTGGAGGAAACACCATATATTTT. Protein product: CASSLTGSVGGNTIYF. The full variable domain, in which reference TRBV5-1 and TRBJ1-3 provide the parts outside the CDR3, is KAGVTQTPRYLIKTRGQQVTLSCSPISGHRSVSWYQQTPGQGLQFLFEYFSETQRNKGNFPGRFSGRQFSNSRSEMNVSTLELGDSALYLCASSLTGSVGGNTIYFGEGSWLTVV.

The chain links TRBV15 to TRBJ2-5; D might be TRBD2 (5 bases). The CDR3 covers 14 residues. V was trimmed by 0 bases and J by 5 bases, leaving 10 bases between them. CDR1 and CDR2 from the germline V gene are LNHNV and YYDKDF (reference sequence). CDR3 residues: CATSRDGRGETQYF. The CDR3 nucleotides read TGTGCCACCAGCAGAGATGGGCGCGGGGAGACCCAGTACTTC. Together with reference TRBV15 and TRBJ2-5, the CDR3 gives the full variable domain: DAMVIQNPRYQVTQFGKPVTLSCSQTLNHNVMYWYQQKSSQAPKLLFHYYDKDFNNEADTPDNFQSRRPNTSFCFLDIRSPGLGDTAMYLCATSRDGRGETQYFGPGTRLLVL.

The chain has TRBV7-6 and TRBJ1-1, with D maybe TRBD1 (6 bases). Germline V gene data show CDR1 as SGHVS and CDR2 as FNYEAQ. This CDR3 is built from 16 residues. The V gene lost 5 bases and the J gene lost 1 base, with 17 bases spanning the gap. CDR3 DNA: TGTGCCAGCAGCACCACACCGGGACACCCGAACACTGAAGCTTTCTTT. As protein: CASSTTPGHPNTEAFF.

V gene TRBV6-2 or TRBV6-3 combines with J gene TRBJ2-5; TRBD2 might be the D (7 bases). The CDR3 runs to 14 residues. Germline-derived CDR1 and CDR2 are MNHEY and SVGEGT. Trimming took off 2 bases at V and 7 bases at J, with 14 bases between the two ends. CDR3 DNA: TGTGCCAGCAGTTACGCGGGGGCAAGCGGGACCCAGTACTTC. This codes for CASSYAGASGTQYF.

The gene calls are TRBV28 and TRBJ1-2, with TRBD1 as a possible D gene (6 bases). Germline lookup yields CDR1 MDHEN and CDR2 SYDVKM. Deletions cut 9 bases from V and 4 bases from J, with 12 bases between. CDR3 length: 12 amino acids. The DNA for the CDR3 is TGTGCCAGTCGAGCGGGGGCCTATGGCTACACCTTC. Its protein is CASRAGAYGYTF.

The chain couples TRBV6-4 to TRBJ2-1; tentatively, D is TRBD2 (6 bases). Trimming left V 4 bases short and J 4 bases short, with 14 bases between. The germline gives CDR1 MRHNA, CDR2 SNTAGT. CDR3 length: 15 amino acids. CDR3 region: CASSGLGGEYNEQFF. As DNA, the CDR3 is TGTGCCAGCAGTGGACTAGGTGGAGAATACAATGAGCAGTTCTTC.

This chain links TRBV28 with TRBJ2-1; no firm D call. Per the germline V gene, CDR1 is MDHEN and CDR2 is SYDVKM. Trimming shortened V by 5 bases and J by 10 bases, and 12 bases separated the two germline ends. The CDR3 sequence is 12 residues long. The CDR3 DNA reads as TGTGCCAGCAGTCCTCAGTCCGTCGAGCAGTTCTTC. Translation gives CASSPQSVEQFF.

CDR3 residues: CATSDAGTNYGYTF. The CDR3 coding sequence is TGTGCCACCAGTGATGCCGGGACAAATTATGGCTACACCTTC. V and J are TRBV24-1 and TRBJ1-2; D possibly corresponds to TRBD1 (6 bases). The V gene lost 3 bases and the J gene lost 5 bases, with 12 bases spanning the gap. The CDR3 runs to 14 residues. Germline CDR1 KGHDR, CDR2 SFDVKD.

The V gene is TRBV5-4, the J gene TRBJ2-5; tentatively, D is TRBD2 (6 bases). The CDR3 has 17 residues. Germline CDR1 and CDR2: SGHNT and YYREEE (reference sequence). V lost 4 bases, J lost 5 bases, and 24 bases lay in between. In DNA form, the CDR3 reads TGTGCCAGCAGCCTGGCCGGGGGACTGGCTGTTATGGAGACCCAGTACTTC. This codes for CASSLAGGLAVMETQYF.